This TCR beta chain is from a study of blood T cell repertoires in COVID-19. Background on the study: Donors in the United States, Italy and Spain gave samples during acute or convalescent COVID-19. The cDNA or gDNA used as material had been derived from T cells, B-cell-depleted T cells, or PBMCs.

In the authors' methods: Estimates of nucleated cell counts were drawn from the amplification of reference gene primers. The table came from immunoSEQ multiplex PCR; TCRdb's copy has only in-frame clones and leaves some out. V and J calls and clone size are given by that table; D and trimming were obtained from the DNA. The table has around 250,000 clones, around 88% seen once; the top ten hold approximately 5.3%. V dropped 1 base and J dropped 3 bases, with 9 bases sitting between them. Germline V gene lookup returns CDR1 MNHNY and CDR2 SVGAGI (reference sequence). The CDR3 loop spans 14 amino acids.

The sample comprised peripheral blood. V is TRBV6-6 and J is TRBJ1-1; TRBD1 is a possible D gene (5 bases). The TCR originated in an elderly man with acute or convalescent COVID-19. CDR3 bases: TGTGCCAGCAGTTACTTGGGGGGGGACACTGAAGCTTTCTTT. Residues: CASSYLGGDTEAFF.